This T cell receptor beta chain was recovered during a study of beta chain features in type 1 diabetes. Looking at the study overall: Patients were similar to healthy donors in age and gender (as well as in cell yields). Study conclusions and caveats: TCRB CDR3 length was moderately but significantly reduced in all four CD4+ subsets of Type 1 diabetes patients. High-TCR-expressing cells could be over-represented by cDNA sequencing.

On this clone itself: No antigen is known for it.

Purity exceeded 98% in all sorted populations. Reverse transcribing all isolated RNA meant expressed TCRB transcripts were sequenced. Only in-frame clones appear in the TCRdb table, and some are missing; sequencing was by immunoSEQ multiplex PCR. The data hold more than 300,000 clones, with 9.6% observed a single time. Germline CDR1 and CDR2: SGHRS and YFSETQ. The V segment lost 2 bases and the J segment 4 bases; nucleotides outside the gene matches: 1. The CDR3 is made up of 13 amino acids. The V gene is TRBV5-1, the J gene TRBJ1-1; 8 nucleotides agree with TRBD1. The clonotype comes from a man between 25 and 39 years old with type 1 diabetes. Specimen: central memory CD4+ T cells from blood. In DNA form, the CDR3 reads TGCGCCAGCAGCTTCGGACAGGGCACTGAAGCTTTCTTT. It specifies CASSFGQGTEAFF.